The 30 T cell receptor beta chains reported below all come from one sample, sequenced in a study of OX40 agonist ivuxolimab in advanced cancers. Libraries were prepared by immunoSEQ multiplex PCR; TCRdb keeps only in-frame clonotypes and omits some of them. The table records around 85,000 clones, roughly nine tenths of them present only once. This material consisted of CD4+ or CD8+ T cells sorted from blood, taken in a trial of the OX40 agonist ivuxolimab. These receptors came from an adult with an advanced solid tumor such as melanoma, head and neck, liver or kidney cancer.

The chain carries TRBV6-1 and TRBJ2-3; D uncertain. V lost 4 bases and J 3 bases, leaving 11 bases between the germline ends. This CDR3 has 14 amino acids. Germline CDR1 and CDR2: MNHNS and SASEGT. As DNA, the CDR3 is TGTGCCAGCAGTGGACTCCAGGCGACAGATACGCAGTATTTT. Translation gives CASSGLQATDTQYF.

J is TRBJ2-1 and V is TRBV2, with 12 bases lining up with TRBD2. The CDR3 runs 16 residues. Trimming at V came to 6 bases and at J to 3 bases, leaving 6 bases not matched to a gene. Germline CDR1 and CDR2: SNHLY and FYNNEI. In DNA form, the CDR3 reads TGTGCCAGCAGCGGGACGGGACTAGCGGGCTACAATGAGCAGTTCTTC. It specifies CASSGTGLAGYNEQFF.

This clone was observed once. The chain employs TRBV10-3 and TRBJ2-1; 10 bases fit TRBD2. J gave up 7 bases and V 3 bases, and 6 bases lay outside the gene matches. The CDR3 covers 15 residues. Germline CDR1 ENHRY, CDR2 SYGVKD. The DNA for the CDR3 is TGTGCCATCAGTGAACAGACTAGCGGGTCGAATGAGCAGTTCTTC. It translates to CAISEQTSGSNEQFF.

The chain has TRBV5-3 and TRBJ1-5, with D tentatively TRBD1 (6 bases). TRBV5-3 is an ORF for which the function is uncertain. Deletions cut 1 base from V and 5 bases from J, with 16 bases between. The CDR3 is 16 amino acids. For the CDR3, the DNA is TGTGCCAGAAGCTTGAACCGACGGGGGCAAGATCAGCCCCAGCATTTT. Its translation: CARSLNRRGQDQPQHF.

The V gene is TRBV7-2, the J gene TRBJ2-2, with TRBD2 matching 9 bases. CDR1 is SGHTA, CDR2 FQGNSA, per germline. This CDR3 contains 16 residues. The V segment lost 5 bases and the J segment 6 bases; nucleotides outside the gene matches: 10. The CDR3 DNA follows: TGTGCCAGCAGCGCTGCGAAGGCGGGAGGGCCCGGGGAGCTGTTTTTT. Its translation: CASSAAKAGGPGELFF.

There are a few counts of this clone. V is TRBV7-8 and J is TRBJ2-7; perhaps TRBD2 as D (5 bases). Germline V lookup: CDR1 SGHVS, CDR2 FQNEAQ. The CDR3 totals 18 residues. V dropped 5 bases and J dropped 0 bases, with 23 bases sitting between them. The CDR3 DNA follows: TGTGCCAGCAGCCCCAGTTATGGGAGAATCAAGAGCTCCTACGAGCAGTACTTC. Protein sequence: CASSPSYGRIKSSYEQYF.

CDR3 residues: CASSFVTDTDTQYF. The CDR3 nucleotides read TGCGCCAGCAGCTTCGTGACAGATACAGATACGCAGTATTTT. This chain connects TRBV5-1 to TRBJ2-3; TRBD1 might be the D (5 bases). The length of the CDR3 is 14 residues. The germline CDR1 and CDR2 sequences are SGHRS and YFSETQ. V dropped 2 bases and J dropped 3 bases, with 10 bases sitting between them. Based on the CDR3 plus reference TRBV5-1 and TRBJ2-3, the full variable domain is KAGVTQTPRYLIKTRGQQVTLSCSPISGHRSVSWYQQTPGQGLQFLFEYFSETQRNKGNFPGRFSGRQFSNSRSEMNVSTLELGDSALYLCASSFVTDTDTQYFGPGTRLTVL.

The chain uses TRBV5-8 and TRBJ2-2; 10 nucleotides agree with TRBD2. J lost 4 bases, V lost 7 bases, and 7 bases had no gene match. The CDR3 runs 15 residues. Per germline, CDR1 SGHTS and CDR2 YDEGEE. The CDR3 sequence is CASVLAGGLTGELFF. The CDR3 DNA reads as TGTGCCAGCGTCTTAGCGGGAGGCCTCACCGGGGAGCTGTTTTTT. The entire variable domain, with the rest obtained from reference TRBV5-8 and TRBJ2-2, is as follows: EAGVTQSPTHLIKTRGQQATLRCSPISGHTSVYWYQQALGLGLQFLLWYDEGEERNRGNFPPRFSGRQFPNYSSELNVNALELEDSALYLCASVLAGGLTGELFFGEGSRLTVL.

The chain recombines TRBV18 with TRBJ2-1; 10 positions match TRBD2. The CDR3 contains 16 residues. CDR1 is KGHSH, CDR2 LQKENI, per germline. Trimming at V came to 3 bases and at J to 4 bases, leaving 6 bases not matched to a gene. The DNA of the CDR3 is TGTGCCAGCTCACCCCGGTCTAGCGGGAGTTACAATGAGCAGTTCTTC. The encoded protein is CASSPRSSGSYNEQFF.

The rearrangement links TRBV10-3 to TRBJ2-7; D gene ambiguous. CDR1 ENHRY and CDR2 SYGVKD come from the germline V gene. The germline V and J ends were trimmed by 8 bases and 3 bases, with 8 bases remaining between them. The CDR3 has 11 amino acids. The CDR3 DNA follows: TGTGCCATCCCCCCCGGCTACGAGCAGTACTTC. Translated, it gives CAIPPGYEQYF.

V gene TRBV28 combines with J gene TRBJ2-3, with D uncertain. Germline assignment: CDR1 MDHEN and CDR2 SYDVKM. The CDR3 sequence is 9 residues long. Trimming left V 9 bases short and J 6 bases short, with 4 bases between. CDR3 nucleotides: TGTGCCAGTGGGGATACGCAGTATTTT. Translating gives CASGDTQYF.

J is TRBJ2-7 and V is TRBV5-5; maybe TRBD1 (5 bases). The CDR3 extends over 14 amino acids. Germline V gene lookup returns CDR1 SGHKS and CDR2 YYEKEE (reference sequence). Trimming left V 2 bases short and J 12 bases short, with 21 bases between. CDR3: CASSFGRTQHVLYF. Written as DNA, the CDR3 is TGTGCCAGCAGCTTTGGCAGGACACAACACGTGTTGTACTTC.

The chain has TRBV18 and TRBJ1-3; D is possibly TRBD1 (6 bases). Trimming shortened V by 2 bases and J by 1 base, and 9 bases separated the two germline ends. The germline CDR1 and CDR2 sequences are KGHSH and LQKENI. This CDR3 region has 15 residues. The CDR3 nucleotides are TGTGCCAGCTCACCAAACAGGGTGTCTGGAAACACCATATATTTT. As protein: CASSPNRVSGNTIYF.

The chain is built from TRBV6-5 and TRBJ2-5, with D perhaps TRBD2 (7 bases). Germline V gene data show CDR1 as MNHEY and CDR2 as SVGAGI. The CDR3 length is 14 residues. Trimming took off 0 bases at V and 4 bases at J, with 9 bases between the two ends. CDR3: CASSYSGGRETQYF. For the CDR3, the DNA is TGTGCCAGCAGTTACTCGGGGGGGCGAGAGACCCAGTACTTC.

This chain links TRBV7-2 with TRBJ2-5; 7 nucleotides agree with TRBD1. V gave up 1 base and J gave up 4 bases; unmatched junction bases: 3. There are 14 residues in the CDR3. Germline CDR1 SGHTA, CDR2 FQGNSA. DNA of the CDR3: TGTGCCAGCAGCTTAGGAGGGGGCGCAGAGACCCAGTACTTC. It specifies CASSLGGGAETQYF.

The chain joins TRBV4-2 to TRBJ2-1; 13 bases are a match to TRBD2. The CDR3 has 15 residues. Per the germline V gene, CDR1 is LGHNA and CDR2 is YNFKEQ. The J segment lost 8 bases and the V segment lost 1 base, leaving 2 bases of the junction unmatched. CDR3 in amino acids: CASSQGLAGGDEQFF. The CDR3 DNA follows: TGTGCCAGCAGCCAAGGACTAGCGGGAGGAGATGAGCAGTTCTTC.

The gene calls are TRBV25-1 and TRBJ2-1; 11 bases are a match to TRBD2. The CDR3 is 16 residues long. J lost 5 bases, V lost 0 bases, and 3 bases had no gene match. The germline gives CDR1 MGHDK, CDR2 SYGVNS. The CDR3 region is CASSEYRSGRDNEQFF. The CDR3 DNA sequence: TGTGCCAGCAGTGAATACCGTAGCGGGAGGGACAATGAGCAGTTCTTC. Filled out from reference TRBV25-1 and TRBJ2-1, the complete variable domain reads EADIYQTPRYLVIGTGKKITLECSQTMGHDKMYWYQQDPGMELHLIHYSYGVNSTEKGDLSSESTVSRIRTEHFPLTLESARPSHTSQYLCASSEYRSGRDNEQFFGPGTRLTVL.

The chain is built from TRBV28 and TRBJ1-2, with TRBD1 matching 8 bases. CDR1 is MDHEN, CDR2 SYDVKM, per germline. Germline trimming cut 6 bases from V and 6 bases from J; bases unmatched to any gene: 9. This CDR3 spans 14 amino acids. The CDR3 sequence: CASRLAGQGHGYTF. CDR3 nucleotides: TGTGCCAGCAGGCTAGCTGGACAGGGACATGGCTACACCTTC.

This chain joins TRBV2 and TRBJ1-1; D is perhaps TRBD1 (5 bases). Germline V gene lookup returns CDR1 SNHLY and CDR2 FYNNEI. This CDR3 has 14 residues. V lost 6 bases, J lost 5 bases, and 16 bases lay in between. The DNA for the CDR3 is TGTGCCAGCAGAATGGACACCCAGGGAACTGAAGCTTTCTTT. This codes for CASRMDTQGTEAFF.

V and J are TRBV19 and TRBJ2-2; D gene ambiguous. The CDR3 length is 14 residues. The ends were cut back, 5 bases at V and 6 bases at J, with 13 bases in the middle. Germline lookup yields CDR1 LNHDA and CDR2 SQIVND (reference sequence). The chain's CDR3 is CASSSIPSSGELFF. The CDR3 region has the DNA TGTGCCAGTAGTTCGATACCATCTTCCGGGGAGCTGTTTTTT.

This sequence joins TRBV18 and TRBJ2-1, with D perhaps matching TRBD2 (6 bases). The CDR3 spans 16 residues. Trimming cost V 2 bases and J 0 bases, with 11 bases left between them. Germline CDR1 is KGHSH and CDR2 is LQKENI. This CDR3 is CASSPYAGISYNEQFF. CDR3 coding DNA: TGTGCCAGCTCACCATATGCGGGAATCTCCTACAATGAGCAGTTCTTC.

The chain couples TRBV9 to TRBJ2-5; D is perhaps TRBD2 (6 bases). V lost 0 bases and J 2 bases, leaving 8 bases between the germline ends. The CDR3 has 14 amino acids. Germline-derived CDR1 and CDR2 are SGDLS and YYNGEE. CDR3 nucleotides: TGTGCCAGCAGCGTAGCAGGGAGGCAAGAGACCCAGTACTTC. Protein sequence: CASSVAGRQETQYF.

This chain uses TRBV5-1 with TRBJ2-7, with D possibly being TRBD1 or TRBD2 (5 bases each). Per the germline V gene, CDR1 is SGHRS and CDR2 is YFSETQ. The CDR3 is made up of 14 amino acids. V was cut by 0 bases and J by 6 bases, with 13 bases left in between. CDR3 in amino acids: CASSLGGAVGEQYF. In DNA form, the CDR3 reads TGCGCCAGCAGCTTGGGAGGGGCCGTGGGCGAGCAGTACTTC.

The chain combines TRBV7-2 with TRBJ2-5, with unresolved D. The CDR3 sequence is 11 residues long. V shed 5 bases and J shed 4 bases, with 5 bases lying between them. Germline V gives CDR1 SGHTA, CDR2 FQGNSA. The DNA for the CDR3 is TGTGCCAGCAGCATGGTAGAGACCCAGTACTTC. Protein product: CASSMVETQYF. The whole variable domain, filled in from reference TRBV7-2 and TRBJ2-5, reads GAGVSQSPSNKVTEKGKDVELRCDPISGHTALYWYRQSLGQGLEFLIYFQGNSAPDKSGLPSDRFSAERTGGSVSTLTIQRTQQEDSAVYLCASSMVETQYFGPGTRLLVL.

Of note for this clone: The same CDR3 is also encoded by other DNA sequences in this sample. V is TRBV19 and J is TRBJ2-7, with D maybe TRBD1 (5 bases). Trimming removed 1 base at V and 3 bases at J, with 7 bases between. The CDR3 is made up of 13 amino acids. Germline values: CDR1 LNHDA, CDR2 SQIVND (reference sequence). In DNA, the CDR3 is TGTGCCAGTAGTATAGGCAGGGACTACGAGCAGTACTTC. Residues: CASSIGRDYEQYF.

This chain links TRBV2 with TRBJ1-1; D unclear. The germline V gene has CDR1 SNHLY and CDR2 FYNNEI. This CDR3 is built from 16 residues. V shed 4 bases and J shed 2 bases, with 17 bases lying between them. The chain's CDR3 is CASSGSFQIPNTEAFF. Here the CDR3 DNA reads TGTGCCAGCAGTGGAAGTTTTCAGATACCTAACACTGAAGCTTTCTTT. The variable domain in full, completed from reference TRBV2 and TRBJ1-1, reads EPEVTQTPSHQVTQMGQEVILRCVPISNHLYFYWYRQILGQKVEFLVSFYNNEISEKSEIFDDQFSVERPDGSNFTLKIRSTKLEDSAMYFCASSGSFQIPNTEAFFGQGTRLTVV.

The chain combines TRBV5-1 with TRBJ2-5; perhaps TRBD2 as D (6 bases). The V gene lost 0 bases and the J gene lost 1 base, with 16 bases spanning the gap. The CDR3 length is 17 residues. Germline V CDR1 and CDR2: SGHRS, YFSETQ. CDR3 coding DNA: TGCGCCAGCAGCTTGGTCCCTACTAGCTTATTCCAAGAGACCCAGTACTTC. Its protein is CASSLVPTSLFQETQYF.

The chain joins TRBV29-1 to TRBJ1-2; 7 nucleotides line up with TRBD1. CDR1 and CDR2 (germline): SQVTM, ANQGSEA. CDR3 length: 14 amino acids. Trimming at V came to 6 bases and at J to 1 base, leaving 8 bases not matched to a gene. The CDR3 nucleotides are TGCAGCGTGGTAGTGAGGGGGCATAACTATGGCTACACCTTC. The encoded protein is CSVVVRGHNYGYTF.

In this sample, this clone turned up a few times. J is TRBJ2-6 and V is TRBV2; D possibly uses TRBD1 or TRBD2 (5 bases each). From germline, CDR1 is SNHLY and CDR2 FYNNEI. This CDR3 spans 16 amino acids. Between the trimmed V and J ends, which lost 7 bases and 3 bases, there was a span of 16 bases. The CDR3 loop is CASKDTGGGGANVLTF. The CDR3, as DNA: TGTGCCAGCAAGGACACCGGAGGTGGTGGGGCCAACGTCCTGACTTTC.

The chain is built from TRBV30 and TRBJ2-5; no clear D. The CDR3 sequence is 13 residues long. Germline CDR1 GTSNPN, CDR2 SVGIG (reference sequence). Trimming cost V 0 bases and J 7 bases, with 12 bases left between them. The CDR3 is CAWSVLGLGTQYF. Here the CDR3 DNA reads TGTGCCTGGAGTGTACTTGGGTTAGGGACCCAGTACTTC.